The following is a T cell receptor (beta chain) sequence with its context. The sample is drawn from a study of blood T cell repertoires in COVID-19. Study at large: PBMCs, B-cell-depleted T cells, or T cells provided the cDNA or gDNA that made up the material.

Authors' processing steps: Counts of nucleated cells, estimated from reference gene primer amplification, were obtained. Measured with immunoSEQ multiplex PCR; TCRdb has only the in-frame clones, and not every one. V and J calls and clone size are those listed in that table; D and trimming were worked out from the DNA. The sample records about 46,000 clones, around nine tenths being singletons. Germline-derived CDR1 and CDR2 are SGHTA and FQGNSA. The CDR3 covers 13 residues. V lost 1 base to trimming and J lost 5 bases, with 5 bases between them. Sample: peripheral blood. The sequence derives from a man aged 55-75 years with active or convalescent COVID-19. The chain uses TRBV7-2 and TRBJ2-2; D is undetermined. As DNA, the CDR3 is TGTGCCAGCAGCTTAGTCTTGACCGGGGAGCTGTTTTTT. It is translated as CASSLVLTGELFF.